This T cell receptor (beta chain) was sequenced for a study of OX40 agonist ivuxolimab in advanced cancers. General study findings and limits: The expanded peripheral T cells' antigen specificity was not determined.

With baseline, cycle 4 day 1, and cycle 7 day 1 as timepoints, blood was sampled. Per germline, CDR1 ENHRY and CDR2 SYGVKD. V shed 7 bases and J shed 4 bases, with 17 bases lying between them. This CDR3 is built from 14 residues. On this clone: The antigen remains unidentified.

Profiled with immunoSEQ multiplex PCR; TCRdb holds only in-frame clones, not every one. The sample comprises over 20,000 clones, 80% to 90% of which are singletons, and approximately 23% rests with the top ten. The V gene is TRBV10-3, the J gene TRBJ2-7; D call uncertain. The clonotype originates from an adult with an advanced solid tumor such as melanoma, head and neck, liver or kidney cancer. The sample was CD4+ or CD8+ T cells sorted from blood, taken in a trial of the OX40 agonist ivuxolimab. The CDR3 here is CAIKGNGPLYEQYF. CDR3 DNA: TGTGCCATCAAAGGTAATGGCCCCTTATACGAGCAGTACTTC.